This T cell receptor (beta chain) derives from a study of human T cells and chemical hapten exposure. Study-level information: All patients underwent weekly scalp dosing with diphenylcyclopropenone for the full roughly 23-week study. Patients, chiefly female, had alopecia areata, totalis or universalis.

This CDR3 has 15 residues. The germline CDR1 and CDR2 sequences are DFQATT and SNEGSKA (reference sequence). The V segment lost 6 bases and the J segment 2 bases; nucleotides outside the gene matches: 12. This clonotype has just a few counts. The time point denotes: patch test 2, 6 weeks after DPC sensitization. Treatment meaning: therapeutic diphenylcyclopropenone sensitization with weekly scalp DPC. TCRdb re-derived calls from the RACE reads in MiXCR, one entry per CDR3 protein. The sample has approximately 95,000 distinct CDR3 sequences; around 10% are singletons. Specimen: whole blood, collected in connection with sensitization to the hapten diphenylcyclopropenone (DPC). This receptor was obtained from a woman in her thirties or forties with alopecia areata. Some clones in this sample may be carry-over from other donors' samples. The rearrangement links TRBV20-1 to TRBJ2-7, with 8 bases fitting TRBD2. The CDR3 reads CSAISGNSPPYEQYF. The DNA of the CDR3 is TGCAGTGCAATTAGCGGGAACAGTCCCCCCTACGAGCAGTACTTC.